This section outlines one TCR beta chain sequence together with its context. Antigen specificity is unknown. CDR1 is SGHTA, CDR2 FQGNSA, per germline. Trimming removed 2 bases at V and 3 bases at J, with 10 bases between. The CDR3 runs 14 residues. These data come from a study of T-cell reconstitution after alpha-beta-depleted transplantation in children. Whole-study findings and limits: Counts and diversity of T cells one year after transplant came mostly from newly produced T cells. Expanded graft clones, several hundred of them, were reportedly the source of alpha-beta T cells about two months after transplant. It was surviving recipient T cells and thymic progenitors that gave some patients high TCRbeta diversity at day 60.

Construction of the TCRbeta library involved unique molecular identifiers. TCRdb reanalysed the PCR reads using MiXCR and keeps one entry per CDR3 protein. The sample records roughly 500,000 distinct CDR3 sequences, 10% being singletons. This chain joins TRBV7-2 and TRBJ1-1; D gene unclear. This receptor was taken from a child aged 2 to 9 with inherited bone marrow failure, due to receive a stem cell transplant. Sequencing was performed on PBMCs, taken before TCRalphabeta/CD19-depleted stem cell transplant. In DNA, the CDR3 is TGTGCCAGCAGCTTACTATGGAGGGACACTGAAGCTTTCTTT. As protein: CASSLLWRDTEAFF.